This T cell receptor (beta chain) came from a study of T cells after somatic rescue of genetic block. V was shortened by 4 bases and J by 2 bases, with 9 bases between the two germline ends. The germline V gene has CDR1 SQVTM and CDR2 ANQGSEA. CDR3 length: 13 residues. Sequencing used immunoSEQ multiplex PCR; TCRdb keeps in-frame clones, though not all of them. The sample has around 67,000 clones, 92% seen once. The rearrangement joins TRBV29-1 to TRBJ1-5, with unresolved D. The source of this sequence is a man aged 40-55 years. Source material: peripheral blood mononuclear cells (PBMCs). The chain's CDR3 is CSVVMGGNQPQHF. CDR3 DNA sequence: TGCAGCGTTGTAATGGGTGGCAATCAGCCCCAGCATTTT.